This entry features one TCR beta chain sequence. Its antigen remains unidentified. The germline V gene has CDR1 DFQATT and CDR2 SNEGSKA (reference sequence). V was shortened by 7 bases and J by 0 bases, with 13 bases between the two germline ends. The CDR3 is made up of 13 amino acids. The data are from a study of T cells in Graves' hyperthyroidism and ophthalmopathy. Findings of the study overall: Expanded thyroid clonotypes (above 0.001) were mostly also found in blood. The model's output predicted ophthalmopathy at a median of around 6.9 months prior to onset.

RNA transcripts yielded amplified TCR beta CDR3 regions. During a first-round RT-PCR of the TCR CDR3, the HTBI primer set was used. Each CDR3 protein is one row after TCRdb ran MiXCR on the multiplex PCR reads. This table has hundreds of thousands of distinct CDR3 sequences, about 45% appearing once. Researchers barred patients who had uncontrolled infection, other autoimmune disease, pregnancy or lactation. Diagnoses were made from clinical symptoms, serum measures (thyroxine and TRAb), thyroid ultrasound and orbital computed tomography. The J gene is TRBJ2-7, the V gene TRBV20-1; D remains unclear. The sample comprised peripheral blood or thyroid tissue (not recorded which). The receptor's source is an adult man with Graves' disease, either hyperthyroidism or ophthalmopathy (not recorded which). The CDR3 sequence: CSVPAELSYEQYF. The CDR3 nucleotides read TGCAGTGTCCCGGCCGAACTCTCCTACGAGCAGTACTTC.